The 31 T cell receptor beta chains below all came from one sample that was sequenced in a study of blood T cells in healthy people across ages. The second PCR ran about 6 to 12 cycles with a sample-barcoded 5' primer and J-beta primers. MiXCR, applied by TCRdb to the 5' RACE reads, yields one record per CDR3 protein. The table lists 1,500,000 or so distinct CDR3 sequences, roughly 43% of them singletons. The sequencing sample was made of blood. The receptors stem from a woman under 30 in good health.

This clonotype was recorded a few times. The J gene is TRBJ2-5, the V gene TRBV7-9; no clear D. Trimming stripped 2 bases from V and 5 bases from J, with 12 bases between. CDR1 and CDR2 from the germline V gene are SEHNR and FQNEAQ (reference sequence). This CDR3 contains 14 residues. DNA of the CDR3: TGTGCCAGCAGCTTATTTCCGGGTGGGGAGACCCAGTACTTC. It encodes CASSLFPGGETQYF.

The rearrangement uses TRBV25-1 and TRBJ2-1; 10 nucleotides agree with TRBD2. The DNA end lines up better with TRBJ2-7; the J call may be wrong. The length of the CDR3 is 18 residues. CDR1 MGHDK and CDR2 SYGVNS come from the germline V gene. The CDR3, as DNA: TGTGCCAGCAGTGAGACCCACCTAGCGGGAGATTCCTACAATGAGCAGTACTTC. Its protein product is CASSETHLAGDSYNEQYF.

This clonotype was observed a few times. CDR3 loop: CASSFRGDRTDTQYF. The CDR3 nucleotides read TGTGCCAGCTCCTTTCGCGGGGACCGCACAGATACGCAGTATTTT. The V and J genes are TRBV6-2 or TRBV6-3 and TRBJ2-3; D is possibly TRBD2 (6 bases). This CDR3 region has 15 residues. Trimming took 8 bases from V and 1 from J, leaving 16 bases between them. Germline V gene data show CDR1 as MNHEY and CDR2 as SVGEGT.

This clonotype was seen a handful of times. This chain links TRBV6-6 with TRBJ2-5, with D uncertain. V shed 2 bases and J shed 11 bases, with 15 bases lying between them. Germline V gene sequence: CDR1 MNHNY, CDR2 SVGAGI (reference sequence). This CDR3 spans 13 amino acids. This CDR3 is CASSYASGNEQYF. The CDR3 region has the DNA TGTGCCAGCAGTTACGCCTCTGGAAATGAGCAGTACTTC.

The chain uses TRBV12-3 or TRBV12-4 and TRBJ2-1, with 12 bases lining up with TRBD1. The CDR3 spans 16 residues. Trimming at V came to 6 bases and at J to 7 bases, leaving 10 bases not matched to a gene. The DNA for the CDR3 is TGTGCCAGCAGCCTGACGGGACAGGGGGCGCGGAATGAGCAGTTCTTC. Translation: CASSLTGQGARNEQFF.

This clonotype has just a few counts. The rearrangement links TRBV4-3 to TRBJ1-5; D not resolved. Trimming cost V 3 bases and J 5 bases, with 8 bases left between them. The CDR3 contains 13 residues. Germline V gene data show CDR1 as LGHNA and CDR2 as YSLEER. The CDR3 bases are TGCGCCAGCAGCCAGGCAGTTCATCAGCCCCAGCATTTT. As protein: CASSQAVHQPQHF.

This clonotype showed up just a few times. The V gene is TRBV5-1, the J gene TRBJ2-6; maybe TRBD1 (5 bases). Germline assignment: CDR1 SGHRS and CDR2 YFSETQ. This CDR3 is built from 17 residues. Trimming stripped 0 bases from V and 1 base from J, with 11 bases between. CDR3 loop: CASSLGTSGSGANVLTF. CDR3 bases: TGCGCCAGCAGCTTGGGGACCTCAGGGTCTGGGGCCAACGTCCTGACTTTC.

The rearrangement joins TRBV24-1 to TRBJ1-5; D call uncertain. There are 12 residues in the CDR3. V dropped 9 bases and J dropped 10 bases, with 15 bases sitting between them. Germline V gene data show CDR1 as KGHDR and CDR2 as SFDVKD. CDR3 loop: CATFYSGSPQHF. The CDR3 nucleotides are TGTGCCACCTTCTATTCCGGGTCTCCCCAGCATTTT.

This clonotype showed up just a few times. The rearrangement joins TRBV6-2 or TRBV6-3 to TRBJ2-7, with TRBD1 matching over 7 bases. From germline, CDR1 is MNHEY and CDR2 SVGEGT. V dropped 1 base and J dropped 3; count of bases not matched to a gene: 3. The CDR3 consists of 14 residues. The chain's CDR3 is CASSYLTGIYEQYF. The CDR3, as DNA: TGTGCCAGCAGTTACTTGACAGGGATCTACGAGCAGTACTTC.

This chain connects TRBV6-1 to TRBJ1-6; D is ambiguous. V dropped 2 bases and J dropped 10 bases, with 6 bases sitting between them. The germline V gene has CDR1 MNHNS and CDR2 SASEGT. The CDR3 sequence is 12 residues long. The CDR3 DNA reads TGTGCCAGCAGTGAAATCTCCTCACCCCTCCACTTT. Its translation: CASSEISSPLHF.

This sequence joins TRBV11-3 and TRBJ2-1; TRBD2 might be the D (7 bases). With 5 bases removed from V and 9 bases from J, the gap between germline ends came to 17 bases. The CDR3 length is 14 residues. In germline, CDR1 is SGHNT, CDR2 YENEEA. DNA of the CDR3: TGTGCCAGCAGCACCCGGGGGGCGAAGTCTGAGCAGTTCTTC. It specifies CASSTRGAKSEQFF.

This clonotype occurred a few times. J is TRBJ2-1 and V is TRBV5-6; D unresolved. The CDR3 has 11 amino acids. CDR1 SGHDT and CDR2 YYEEEE come from the germline V gene. V lost 2 bases to trimming and J lost 9 bases, with 6 bases between them. Here the CDR3 DNA reads TGTGCCAGCAGCTTTCGTGTTGAGCAGTTCTTC. Translation: CASSFRVEQFF.

This chain uses TRBV14 with TRBJ2-3; 8 positions agree with TRBD1. The germline CDR1 and CDR2 sequences are SGHDN and FVKESK. The CDR3 is made up of 16 amino acids. Losses at the gene ends were 2 bases for V and 0 bases for J; bases not matched to a gene: 4. CDR3 region: CASSQLRTGSTDTQYF. CDR3 nucleotide sequence: TGTGCCAGCAGCCAACTCCGGACAGGGAGCACAGATACGCAGTATTTT. Using reference TRBV14 and TRBJ2-3 for the parts outside the CDR3, the full variable domain is EAGVTQFPSHSVIEKGQTVTLRCDPISGHDNLYWYRRVMGKEIKFLLHFVKESKQDESGMPNNRFLAERTGGTYSTLKVQPAELEDSGVYFCASSQLRTGSTDTQYFGPGTRLTVL.

V and J are TRBV4-3 and TRBJ2-1, with 8 bases lining up with TRBD2. The ends lost 1 base at V and 5 bases at J; junction bases unmatched: 7. CDR1 and CDR2 (germline): LGHNA, YSLEER. The CDR3 runs to 16 residues. The CDR3 loop reads CASSQGLTSGNNEQFF. DNA for the CDR3: TGCGCCAGCAGCCAAGGGCTAACTAGCGGAAACAATGAGCAGTTCTTC.

The chain combines TRBV6-6 with TRBJ1-2; 10 bases line up with TRBD1. The CDR3 is made up of 16 amino acids. Germline V gene sequence: CDR1 MNHNY, CDR2 SVGAGI (reference sequence). V was pared by 5 bases and J by 4 bases, with 10 bases of the junction left unmatched. CDR3 residues: CASSTPRQGAFYGYTF. The CDR3 DNA reads as TGTGCCAGCAGTACCCCCCGACAGGGGGCTTTCTATGGCTACACCTTC.

This clonotype showed up just a few times. The rearrangement joins TRBV7-8 to TRBJ2-3; D might be TRBD1 or TRBD2, each matching 5 bases. The CDR3 sequence is 14 residues long. Germline V CDR1 and CDR2: SGHVS, FQNEAQ. Trimming left V 10 bases short and J 4 bases short, with 18 bases between. CDR3 nucleotide sequence: TGTGCCACCCTCTCGAGAAGGGGAGCAGATACGCAGTATTTT. Translated, it gives CATLSRRGADTQYF. Full variable domain (missing parts from reference TRBV7-8 and TRBJ2-3): GAGVSQSPRYKVAKRGQDVALRCDPISGHVSLFWYQQALGQGPEFLTYFQNEAQLDKSGLPSDRFFAERPEGSVSTLKIQRTQQEDSAVYLCATLSRRGADTQYFGPGTRLTVL.

V is TRBV10-3 and J is TRBJ1-4; D perhaps matches TRBD1 (6 bases). Trimming left V 4 bases short and J 12 bases short, with 18 bases between. The CDR3 has 14 residues. The germline V gene has CDR1 ENHRY and CDR2 SYGVKD. The CDR3 protein is CAISGGGPRGELFF. The CDR3 DNA reads TGTGCCATCAGTGGCGGGGGGCCGCGAGGAGAACTGTTTTTT.

This clonotype was picked up a small number of times. A much larger clone differs by one base, so this may be a read error. V and J are TRBV28 and TRBJ2-7; D unresolved. This CDR3 has 14 amino acids. Trimming shortened V by 5 bases and J by 0 bases, and 11 bases separated the two germline ends. Germline CDR1 is MDHEN and CDR2 is SYDVKM. This chain's CDR3 is CASSVIGISYEQYF. The CDR3, as DNA: TGTGCCAGCAGTGTTATAGGGATCTCCTACGAGCAGTACTTC.

This clonotype was detected only a few times. V is TRBV7-8 and J is TRBJ1-2; the D gene is possibly TRBD1 (6 bases). The CDR3 consists of 13 residues. The V end was cut by 5 bases, the J end by 7 bases, with 14 bases between. The germline CDR1 and CDR2 sequences are SGHVS and FQNEAQ. Written as DNA, the CDR3 is TGTGCCAGCAGCGTCGGGGGGCTCGGTGGCTACACCTTC. Translating it yields CASSVGGLGGYTF.

The J gene is TRBJ2-5, the V gene TRBV11-2, with TRBD1 matching over 7 bases. The germline V gene has CDR1 SGHAT and CDR2 FQNNGV. This CDR3 region has 19 residues. The ends lost 4 bases at V and 2 bases at J; junction bases unmatched: 19. The CDR3 DNA sequence: TGTGCCAGCAGCTCAAGCCCCCCCAGACAGGGATTTTTACAAGAGACCCAGTACTTC. This encodes CASSSSPPRQGFLQETQYF.

The chain combines TRBV4-2 with TRBJ2-3; no clear D. Germline CDR1 and CDR2: LGHNA and YNFKEQ. V was cut by 1 base and J by 4 bases, with 6 bases left in between. The CDR3 is 13 residues long. Here the CDR3 DNA reads TGTGCCAGCAGCCAAGGTTTTTCAGATACGCAGTATTTT. Protein: CASSQGFSDTQYF.

CDR3 sequence (DNA): TGTGCCAGCAGCTTTCCGTTCCGGCGGACTAATGAAAAACTGTTTTTT. It yields the protein CASSFPFRRTNEKLFF. The chain employs TRBV11-2 and TRBJ1-4; unclear D gene. CDR1 is SGHAT and CDR2 is FQNNGV in the germline V gene. CDR3 length equals 16 residues. V was clipped by 3 bases and J by 2 bases, with 13 bases between them.

Regarding this clonotype: This may be a read error, as it is one base from a much larger clone. The genes are TRBV9 and TRBJ2-1; D gene ambiguous. Germline lookup yields CDR1 SGDLS and CDR2 YYNGEE. This CDR3 has 15 residues. The DNA of the CDR3 is TGTGCCAGCAGCGTAGCCGGTTATTCCTACAAGGAGCAGTTCTTC. Translated: CASSVAGYSYKEQFF.

This clonotype has just a few counts. The rearrangement joins TRBV2 to TRBJ2-7; D perhaps matches TRBD2 (5 bases). The V gene lost 7 bases and the J gene lost 9 bases, with 13 bases spanning the gap. The CDR3 is made up of 11 amino acids. Per the germline V gene, CDR1 is SNHLY and CDR2 is FYNNEI. CDR3 DNA: TGTGCCAGCAACCTAGACCGGGGGCAGTACTTC. Its translation: CASNLDRGQYF. Full variable domain (rest looked up from reference TRBV2 and TRBJ2-7): EPEVTQTPSHQVTQMGQEVILRCVPISNHLYFYWYRQILGQKVEFLVSFYNNEISEKSEIFDDQFSVERPDGSNFTLKIRSTKLEDSAMYFCASNLDRGQYFGPGTRLTVT.

Points on this clonotype: One base away lies a much larger clone, so this may be a sequencing read error. This rearrangement joins TRBV20-1 to TRBJ2-7; D is tentatively TRBD1 or TRBD2 (5 bases each). Trimming took off 3 bases at V and 1 base at J, with 13 bases between the two ends. Germline CDR1 DFQATT, CDR2 SNEGSKA (reference sequence). CDR3 size: 14 residues. CDR3 in amino acids: CSAREAGTSYEQYF. CDR3 DNA sequence: TGCAGTGCTAGGGAGGCAGGGACGTCCTACGAGCAGTACTTC.

The V and J genes are TRBV28 and TRBJ2-3; 8 bases line up with TRBD1. CDR1 is MDHEN and CDR2 is SYDVKM in the germline V gene. V shed 5 bases, J shed 1 base, and the junction held 5 bases outside the gene matches. The CDR3 is 15 amino acids. CDR3 amino acids: CASSPGTGCTDTQYF. DNA of the CDR3: TGTGCCAGCAGTCCCGGGACAGGTTGCACAGATACGCAGTATTTT.

V and J are TRBV30 and TRBJ1-4; a possible D gene is TRBD1 (5 bases). Deletions cut 4 bases from V and 8 bases from J, with 17 bases between. The CDR3 extends over 14 amino acids. The germline V gene has CDR1 GTSNPN and CDR2 SVGIG (reference sequence). The CDR3 is CAWNIGRAGEKLFF. CDR3 bases: TGTGCCTGGAATATTGGCAGGGCGGGGGAAAAACTGTTTTTT.

This clonotype turned up a few times. A read error may produce the germline difference seen at one junction end. This rearrangement joins TRBV7-7 to TRBJ2-5; 9 bases fit TRBD2. Germline V gene lookup returns CDR1 SSHAT and CDR2 FNYEAQ (reference sequence). The CDR3 runs 15 residues. CDR3 sequence reads: CASSPIAGVLETQYF. For the CDR3, the DNA is TGTGCTAGCAGCCCAATAGCGGGAGTCTTAGAGACCCAGTACTTC.

CDR3 amino acids: CASSEARLMETQYF. The CDR3 bases are TGCGCCAGCAGTGAGGCCCGACTAATGGAGACCCAGTACTTC. J is TRBJ2-7 and V is TRBV10-2; tentatively, D is TRBD2 (5 bases). The end of the DNA fits TRBJ2-5 better, so the J call may be wrong. CDR3 length: 14 residues. In germline, CDR1 is WSHSY, CDR2 SAAADI.

This clonotype has only a few counts. The genes are TRBV6-2 or TRBV6-3 and TRBJ2-3; TRBD1 agrees at 9 bases. This CDR3 comprises 18 residues. The ends lost 0 bases at V and 2 bases at J; junction bases unmatched: 9. Germline V gives CDR1 MNHEY, CDR2 SVGEGT. The CDR3 DNA sequence: TGTGCCAGCAGTTACTCGCCCGGGACAGGGACATCCACAGATACGCAGTATTTT. Translated, it gives CASSYSPGTGTSTDTQYF.

This sequence joins TRBV6-2 or TRBV6-3 and TRBJ2-5; the D call may be TRBD1 or TRBD2 (5 bases each). The CDR3 is 15 residues long. CDR1 is MNHEY and CDR2 is SVGEGT in the germline V gene. V lost 5 bases and J 1 base, leaving 14 bases between the germline ends. The CDR3 loop reads CASSPGRLSQETQYF. Here the CDR3 DNA reads TGTGCCAGCAGTCCGGGACGATTAAGCCAAGAGACCCAGTACTTC.